Listed below are T cell receptor beta chains from one sample, sequenced in a study of regulatory T cells in long-lasting Graves disease. TCRdb ran MiXCR on the multiplex PCR reads and lists one entry per CDR3 protein. The table includes 530,000 or so distinct CDR3 sequences, about 13% detected once. The same data also went into a second study, on T cells in Graves' hyperthyroidism and ophthalmopathy.

The sequencing used peripheral blood mononuclear cells (PBMCs), collected at new diagnosis, from a patient treated with antithyroid drugs. These receptors came from a man aged 25 to 45 with Graves disease. CDR3s include the opening cysteine and the closing phenylalanine or tryptophan. Fields, in order: V gene, J gene, clone size, D gene, CDR3 DNA, CDR3 protein. A D gene is named only where the DNA matches it firmly. Clone size is stated in some rows and not others, as once, few, many or a class when expanded.

TRBV20-1	TRBJ1-6	few	.	TGCAGTGCTAGTGCCGGGCGGACCAATTCACCCCTCCACTTT	CSASAGRTNSPLHF
TRBV2	TRBJ1-1	many	.	TGTGCCAGCAGGGCTGTAGGCCTGGGCTTCACTGAAGCTTTCTTT	CASRAVGLGFTEAFF
TRBV19	TRBJ1-1	.	.	TGTGCCAGTCGTCCTTCTTGGGACACCGAAGCTTTCTTT	CASRPSWDTEAFF
TRBV9	TRBJ1-1	many	.	TGTGCCAGCAGCGTAGGGGGGGTTGACCCGGGCACTGAAGCTTTCTTT	CASSVGGVDPGTEAFF
TRBV19	TRBJ2-6	few	.	TGTGCCAGTAGAGATGGGGCCAACGTCCTGACTTTC	CASRDGANVLTF
TRBV7-9	TRBJ2-1	few	.	TGTGCCAGCAGCTCCATCGAGAGAAGGTACAATGAGCAGTTCTTC	CASSSIERRYNEQFF
TRBV5-1	TRBJ2-1	many	TRBD2	TGTGCCAGCTCACCAGCGGGAGGCTCGTACAATGAGCAGTTCTTC	CASSPAGGSYNEQFF
TRBV9	TRBJ2-5	many	.	TGTGCCAGCAGCCCAGCATTGGGGGTACAAGAGACCCAGTACTTC	CASSPALGVQETQYF
TRBV20-1	TRBJ2-1	many	.	TGCAGTGCTAGAACCGGGATCTACAATGAGCAGTTCTTC	CSARTGIYNEQFF
TRBV30	TRBJ2-3	.	TRBD2	TGTGCCTGGAACCTCGGGACTAGCGGAACGCAGTATTTT	CAWNLGTSGTQYF
TRBV20-1	TRBJ2-7	.	TRBD2	TGCAGTGCTGGTAGCGGGAGCCCCAGCTCCTACGAGCAGTACTTC	CSAGSGSPSSYEQYF